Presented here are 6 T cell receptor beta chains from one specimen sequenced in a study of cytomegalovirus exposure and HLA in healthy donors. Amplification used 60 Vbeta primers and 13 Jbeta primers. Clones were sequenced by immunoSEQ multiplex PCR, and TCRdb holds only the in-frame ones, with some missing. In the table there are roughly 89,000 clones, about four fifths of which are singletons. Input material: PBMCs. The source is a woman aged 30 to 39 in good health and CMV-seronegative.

Here the CDR3 reads CASSLEVYSAPEEAFF. Written as DNA, the CDR3 is TGTGCCAGCAGCTTGGAGGTATACAGTGCGCCCGAGGAAGCTTTCTTT. The rearrangement uses TRBV5-4 and TRBJ1-1; D remains ambiguous. Deletions cut 0 bases from V and 8 bases from J, with 20 bases between. There are 16 residues in the CDR3. Germline V lookup: CDR1 SGHNT, CDR2 YYREEE (reference sequence). The full variable domain, its missing parts supplied by reference TRBV5-4 and TRBJ1-1, is ETGVTQSPTHLIKTRGQQVTLRCSSQSGHNTVSWYQQALGQGPQFIFQYYREEENGRGNFPPRFSGLQFPNYSSELNVNALELDDSALYLCASSLEVYSAPEEAFFGQGTRLTVV.

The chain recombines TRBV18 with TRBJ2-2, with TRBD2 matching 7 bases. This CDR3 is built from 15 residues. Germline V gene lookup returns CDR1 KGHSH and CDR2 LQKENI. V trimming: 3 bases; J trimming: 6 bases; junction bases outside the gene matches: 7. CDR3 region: CASSPTSAEAGELFF. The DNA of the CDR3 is TGTGCCAGCTCACCTACTAGCGCAGAGGCCGGGGAGCTGTTTTTT.

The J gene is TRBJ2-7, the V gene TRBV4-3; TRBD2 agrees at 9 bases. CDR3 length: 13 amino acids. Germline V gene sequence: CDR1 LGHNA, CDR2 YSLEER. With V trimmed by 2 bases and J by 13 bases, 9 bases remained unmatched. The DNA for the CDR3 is TGCGCCAGCAGCCAACATAGCGGGAGTCCAACCTACTTC. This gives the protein CASSQHSGSPTYF.

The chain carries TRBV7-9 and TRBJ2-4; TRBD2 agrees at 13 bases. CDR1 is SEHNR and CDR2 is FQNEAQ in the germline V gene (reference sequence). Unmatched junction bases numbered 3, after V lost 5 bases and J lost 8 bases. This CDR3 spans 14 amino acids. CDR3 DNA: TGTGCCAGCAGCACCGGACTAGCGGGAGACATTCAGTACTTC. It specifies CASSTGLAGDIQYF.

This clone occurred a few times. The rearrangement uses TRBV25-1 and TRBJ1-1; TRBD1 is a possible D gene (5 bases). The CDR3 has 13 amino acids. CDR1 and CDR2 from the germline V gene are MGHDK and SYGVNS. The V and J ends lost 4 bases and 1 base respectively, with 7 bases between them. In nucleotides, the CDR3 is TGTGCCAGCAGTGGGACAAGGAACACTGAAGCTTTCTTT. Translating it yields CASSGTRNTEAFF.

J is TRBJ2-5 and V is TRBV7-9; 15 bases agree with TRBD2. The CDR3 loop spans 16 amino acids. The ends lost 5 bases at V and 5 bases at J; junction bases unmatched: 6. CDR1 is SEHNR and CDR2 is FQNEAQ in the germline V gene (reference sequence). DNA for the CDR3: TGTGCCAGCAGCATGGGACTAGCGGGAGGCGCCGAGACCCAGTACTTC. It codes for CASSMGLAGGAETQYF.